This T cell receptor (beta chain) was obtained from a study of T cells expressing NK-cell markers (dated by TCRdb to the early 2020s). Context from the whole study: Seven or eight donors provided sorted CD3+CD56+NKG2C+, CD3+CD56+NKG2C- and CD3+CD56-NKG2C+ T-cell subsets, whose TCR beta-chain repertoires were profiled. Among the eight sequenced donors, seven were HCMV-seropositive and one was HCMV-seronegative. Randomly selected healthy volunteers, three men and five women, were used as the eight sequenced donors. Illumina HiSeq 2000/2500, MiSeq or NextSeq was used to sequence libraries as 2 x 150 bp reads. Points the paper makes about the study in general: In six donors, the dominant CD3+CD56+NKG2C+ clonotypes were found to rank among the top 10 CD8+ clonotypes and to make up about 1.0-7.0% of CD8+ T cells. It remained unclear whether the expanded NKG2C-expressing T cell clones were specific for HCMV antigens. Those dominant clonotypes were again the most abundant among CD3+CD56-NKG2C+ cells in a few donors, at about 28.3-65%.

HCMV-specific IgG was detected in serum with a commercial ELISA kit to determine HCMV serostatus. Ficoll density gradient centrifugation was used to isolate peripheral blood mononuclear cells from blood. Concerning this clonotype: Its antigen target is currently unknown.

TCRdb names Illumina HiSeq 2000 as the instrument used. The TCR beta cDNA libraries were made using 5'RACE template switching, a step that added both a universal primer site and unique molecular identifiers. cDNA synthesis was primed from the TCR beta constant segment, followed by two successive PCR amplification steps. The source study handled its data this way. MIGEC was used to demultiplex reads and group reads by UMI, and MiTCR was used to assemble and quantify clonotypes. To exclude erroneous sequences, any TCR cDNA sequence not supported by at least two reads was discarded. The tcR package was used for downstream repertoire analysis, and clonotypes were matched across fractions by CDR3 nucleotide sequence plus V segment. Antigen specificity was annotated against VDJdb with VDJmatch, allowing one amino acid substitution in CDR3. Following TCRdb reprocessing, every CDR3 protein sequence forms one entry, and DNA is not provided. TCRdb's processing, not the study's, gives the V and J calls here. The sample table on file contains about 550,000 distinct CDR3 sequences. In total, the top ten clones hold approximately 3.6% of the sample.

CDR1 MNHEY and CDR2 SVGAGI were looked up in the germline V gene. Measured from the cysteine to the phenylalanine, the CDR3 is 12 residues long. DNA is not recorded here. The sample was blood T cells: a sorted CD56 or NKG2C T cell subset, CD4+ or CD8+ T cells, or bulk PBMC T cells (not recorded which). The receptor comes from a man aged 18 to 30 in good health. Donor details come from another sample of the same person, matched by shared clones. This chain joins TRBV6-5 to TRBJ2-3; TCRdb calls TRBD2, which cannot be checked without DNA. CDR3 loop: CASKSGGIAEYF.